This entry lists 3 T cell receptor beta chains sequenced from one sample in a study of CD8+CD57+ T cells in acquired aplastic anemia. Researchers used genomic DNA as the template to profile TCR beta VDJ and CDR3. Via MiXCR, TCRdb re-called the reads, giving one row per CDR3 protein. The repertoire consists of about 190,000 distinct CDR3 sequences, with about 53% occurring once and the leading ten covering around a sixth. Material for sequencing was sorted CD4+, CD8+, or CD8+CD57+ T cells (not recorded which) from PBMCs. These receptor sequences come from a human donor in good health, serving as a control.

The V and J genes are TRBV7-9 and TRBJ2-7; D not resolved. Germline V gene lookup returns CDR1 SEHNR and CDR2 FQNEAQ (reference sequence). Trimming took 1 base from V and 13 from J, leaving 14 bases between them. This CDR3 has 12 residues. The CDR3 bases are TGTGCCAGCAGCTTAGGGACCGAAACGCTCTACTTC. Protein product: CASSLGTETLYF.

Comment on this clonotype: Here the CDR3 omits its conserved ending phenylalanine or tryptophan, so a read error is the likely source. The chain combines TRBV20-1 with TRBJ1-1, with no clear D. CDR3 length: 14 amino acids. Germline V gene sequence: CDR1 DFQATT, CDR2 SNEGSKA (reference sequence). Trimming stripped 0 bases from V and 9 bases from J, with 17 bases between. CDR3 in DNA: TGCAGTGCTAGAGACTCTTCCTCACGGCCGAAAGCTTTCTCT. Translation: CSARDSSSRPKAFS.

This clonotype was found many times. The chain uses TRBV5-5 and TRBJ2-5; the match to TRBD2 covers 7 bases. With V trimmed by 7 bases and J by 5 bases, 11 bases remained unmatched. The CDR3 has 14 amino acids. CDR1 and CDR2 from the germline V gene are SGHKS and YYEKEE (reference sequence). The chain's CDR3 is CASQSGTGGETQYF. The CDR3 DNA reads TGTGCCAGCCAGAGCGGGACGGGCGGGGAGACCCAGTACTTC.